This record covers a single T cell receptor (beta chain). Its antigen is not known. The data were obtained in a study of T cells after yellow fever vaccination. Researchers made TCR cDNA using 5'RACE template switching, and this step added a universal primer site and UMIs. TCRdb used MiXCR to reprocess the 5' RACE reads, holding one entry per CDR3 protein. The data contain around 230,000 distinct CDR3 sequences, less than 7.5% of them singletons. CDR3 length equals 13 residues. Germline lookup yields CDR1 DFQATT and CDR2 SNEGSKA (reference sequence). V lost 3 bases to trimming and J lost 10 bases; unmatched junction nucleotides: 7. Study-wide findings and caveats: Overlap between CD4 and CD8 compartments was detected for a small share of clonotypes. Among primary-vaccination clones, most reappeared after the booster, at 95% to 96% for CD4 and around 91% for CD8.

The receptor comes from a man aged 25 to 40 who received the YFV17D yellow fever vaccine. The chain is built from TRBV20-1 and TRBJ2-1, with 9 positions matching TRBD2. Specimen: CD4+ T cells sorted from PBMCs, collected on the day of the yellow fever booster vaccination. CDR3 sequence reads: CSASIAGVQEQFF. The CDR3 DNA is TGCAGTGCTAGTATAGCGGGAGTTCAAGAGCAGTTCTTC.